The present entry profiles one T cell receptor (beta chain) with its context. The CDR3 is made up of 14 amino acids. Germline V gene data show CDR1 as MNHNY and CDR2 as SVGAGI (reference sequence). The V segment lost 6 bases and the J segment 1 base; nucleotides outside the gene matches: 5. The data stem from a study of T cell repertoires in cytomegalovirus infection. Background on the study: It can be stated that public TCR beta signatures indicated CMV infection as well as a matching HLA type.

TCRdb reprocessed the reads via MiXCR and lists one record per CDR3 protein. The sample gives 490,000 or so distinct CDR3 sequences, around 11% of which show up once; around 9.6% is in the top ten. This clonotype was sampled from a human donor in good health (CMV status not recorded). Some clones in this sample may be carry-over from other donors' samples. This rearrangement joins TRBV6-6 to TRBJ1-1; TRBD1 matches 7 bases. Sequencing used PBMCs. CDR3 DNA sequence: TGTGCCAGCAGGAGACAGGGAAAGAACACTGAAGCTTTCTTT. This sequence encodes CASRRQGKNTEAFF.